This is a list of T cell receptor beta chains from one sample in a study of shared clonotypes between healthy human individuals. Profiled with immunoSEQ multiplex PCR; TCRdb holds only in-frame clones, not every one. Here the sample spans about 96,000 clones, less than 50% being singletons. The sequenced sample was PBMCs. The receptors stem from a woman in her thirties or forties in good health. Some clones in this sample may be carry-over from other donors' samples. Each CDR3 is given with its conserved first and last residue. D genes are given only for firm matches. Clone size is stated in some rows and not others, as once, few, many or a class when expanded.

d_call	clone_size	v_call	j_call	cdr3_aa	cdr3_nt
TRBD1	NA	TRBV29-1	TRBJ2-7	CSVTSGQVNSYEQYF	TGCAGCGTTACTTCGGGACAGGTTAACTCCTACGAGCAGTACTTC
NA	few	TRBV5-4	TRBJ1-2	CASSWDGTIYGYTF	TGTGCCAGCAGCTGGGACGGAACTATCTATGGCTACACCTTC
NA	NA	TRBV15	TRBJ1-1	CATSTQANTEAFF	TGTGCCACCAGCACGCAAGCGAACACTGAAGCTTTCTTT
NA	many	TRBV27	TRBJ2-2	CASSLGITGELFF	TGTGCCAGCAGTTTAGGGATCACCGGGGAGCTGTTTTTT
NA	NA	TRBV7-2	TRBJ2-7	CASSANRGYEQYF	TGTGCCAGCAGCGCCAACCGGGGGTACGAGCAGTACTTC
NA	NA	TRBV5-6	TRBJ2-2	CASSLGSGYTGELFF	TGTGCCAGCAGCTTGGGTAGCGGATACACCGGGGAGCTGTTTTTT
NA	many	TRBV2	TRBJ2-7	CASCRGRGSYEQYF	TGTGCCAGCTGCCGCGGACGGGGCTCCTACGAGCAGTACTTC
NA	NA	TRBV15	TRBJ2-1	CATSRGGSYNEQFF	TGTGCCACCAGCAGGGGGGGCAGTTACAATGAGCAGTTCTTC
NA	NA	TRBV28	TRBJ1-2	CASSKLWTDHNYGYTF	TGTGCCAGCAGCAAACTCTGGACAGACCATAACTATGGCTACACCTTC
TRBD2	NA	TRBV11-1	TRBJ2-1	CATGSGSGSYNEQFF	TGTGCCACAGGTAGCGGGAGTGGATCCTACAATGAGCAGTTCTTC
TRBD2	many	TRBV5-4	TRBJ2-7	CASSLGGAGGTYEQYF	TGTGCCAGCAGCCTGGGAGGCGCGGGAGGGACCTACGAGCAGTACTTC
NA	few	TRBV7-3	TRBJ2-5	CASSLTLAAGETQYF	TGTGCCAGCAGCTTAACACTAGCAGCTGGGGAGACCCAGTACTTC
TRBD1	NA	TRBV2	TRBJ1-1	CASSSDRGHTEAFF	TGTGCCAGCAGCTCAGACAGGGGGCACACTGAAGCTTTCTTT
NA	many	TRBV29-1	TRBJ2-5	CSVEGSEQTQYF	TGCAGCGTTGAAGGTAGCGAGCAGACCCAGTACTTC
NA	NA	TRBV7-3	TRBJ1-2	CASSLTPGTPYGYTF	TGTGCCAGCAGCTTAACCCCCGGGACACCCTATGGCTACACCTTC
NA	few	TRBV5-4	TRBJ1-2	CASSRGPTNYGYTF	TGTGCCAGCAGCAGGGGACCGACCAACTATGGCTACACCTTC
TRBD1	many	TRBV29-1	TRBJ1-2	CSAGTAHSWDGYTF	TGCAGCGCTGGGACAGCGCACTCATGGGATGGCTACACCTTC
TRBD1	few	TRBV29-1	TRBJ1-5	CSVVVGTGDQPQHF	TGCAGCGTTGTTGTCGGGACAGGGGATCAGCCCCAGCATTTT
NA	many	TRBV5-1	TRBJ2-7	CASSLGPRTGYEQYF	TGCGCCAGCAGCTTGGGCCCTCGGACGGGCTACGAGCAGTACTTC
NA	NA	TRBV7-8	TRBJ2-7	CASSPRVLSYEQYF	TGTGCCAGCAGCCCCCGGGTCCTCTCCTACGAGCAGTACTTC
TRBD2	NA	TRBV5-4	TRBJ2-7	CASSLSAGGGDEQYF	TGTGCCAGCAGTCTCTCGGCGGGGGGAGGAGACGAGCAGTACTTC
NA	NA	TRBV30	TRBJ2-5	CAWSVGETQYF	TGTGCCTGGAGTGTAGGTGAGACCCAGTACTTC
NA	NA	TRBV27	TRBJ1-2	CASSEPGGYGYTF	TGTGCCAGCAGTGAGCCTGGCGGCTATGGCTACACCTTC